Shown below are 6 T cell receptor beta chains from a single sample sequenced in a study of shared clonotypes between healthy human individuals. Clones were sequenced by immunoSEQ multiplex PCR, and TCRdb holds only the in-frame ones, with some missing. Of around 1.9 million clones in the sample, 85% to 95% were seen once. As defined, naive CD8 cells were CD45RO-negative and positively selected for CCR7, with terminally differentiated effector memory CD45RA+ cells excluded. Sequencing used naive CD8+ T cells from PBMCs. Receptor source: a man in his late teens or twenties in good health. Some clones in this sample may be carry-over from other donors' samples.

On this clone: Other DNA sequences in this sample translate to the same CDR3. This sequence joins TRBV9 and TRBJ2-3, with 10 bases that match TRBD2. Germline values: CDR1 SGDLS, CDR2 YYNGEE. The CDR3 runs to 15 residues. V gave up 2 bases and J gave up 1 base; unmatched junction bases: 1. The CDR3 region has the DNA TGTGCCAGCAGCGTGAGCGGGGGGGGCACAGATACGCAGTATTTT. Translating gives CASSVSGGGTDTQYF.

On this clone: Other DNA sequences within the sample encode an identical CDR3. The J gene is TRBJ1-5, the V gene TRBV5-6; TRBD1 is a possible D gene (6 bases). The CDR3 contains 14 residues. Germline assignment: CDR1 SGHDT and CDR2 YYEEEE. The V and J ends lost 1 base and 4 bases respectively, with 9 bases between them. In nucleotides, the CDR3 is TGTGCCAGCAGCTTGATGACAGGTAATCAGCCCCAGCATTTT. Translating it yields CASSLMTGNQPQHF.

This sequence joins TRBV30 and TRBJ2-7; a possible D gene is TRBD2 (5 bases). The CDR3 is 12 residues long. Looked up from germline, CDR1 is GTSNPN and CDR2 is SVGIG (reference sequence). Between the trimmed V and J ends, which lost 5 bases and 0 bases, there was a span of 8 bases. CDR3 in DNA: TGTGCCTGGGACGGGAACTCCTACGAGCAGTACTTC. Protein product: CAWDGNSYEQYF.

The rearrangement joins TRBV13 to TRBJ2-7, with 9 bases that match TRBD2. Germline CDR1 PRHDT, CDR2 FYEKMQ (reference sequence). This CDR3 region has 16 residues. V dropped 5 bases and J dropped 2; count of bases not matched to a gene: 10. In nucleotides, the CDR3 is TGTGCCAGCAGCCCCAGACTAGCGGAAGAACCCTACGAGCAGTACTTC. Protein product: CASSPRLAEEPYEQYF. The full variable domain, rest sourced from reference TRBV13 and TRBJ2-7, is AAGVIQSPRHLIKEKRETATLKCYPIPRHDTVYWYQQGPGQDPQFLISFYEKMQSDKGSIPDRFSAQQFSDYHSELNMSSLELGDSALYFCASSPRLAEEPYEQYFGPGTRLTVT.

The rearrangement joins TRBV19 to TRBJ1-5; D uncertain. This CDR3 is 13 amino acids long. CDR1 is LNHDA, CDR2 SQIVND, per germline (reference sequence). V shed 9 bases and J shed 3 bases, with 12 bases lying between them. CDR3 residues: CASDEWDNQPQHF. CDR3 bases: TGTGCCAGCGATGAGTGGGACAATCAGCCCCAGCATTTT.

The rearrangement joins TRBV4-2 to TRBJ2-7; 7 nucleotides match TRBD1. The CDR3 sequence is 15 residues long. The trim removed 0 bases at V and 3 bases at J, leaving 5 bases unmatched. CDR1 and CDR2 (germline): LGHNA, YNFKEQ. CDR3 bases: TGTGCCAGCAGCCAAGAGGCACAGGGGAACTACGAGCAGTACTTC. Residues: CASSQEAQGNYEQYF.